This entry describes one TCR beta chain. The antigen it binds to is not known. The instrument was an Illumina HiSeq 2000. 5'RACE template switching, by which a universal primer site and unique molecular identifiers were added, was used to make TCR beta cDNA libraries. cDNA synthesis was primed from the TCR beta constant segment, followed by two successive PCR amplification steps. From the authors' description of their analysis: MIGEC handled demultiplexing of the reads and grouping by UMI, while MiTCR was used to assemble and quantify clonotypes. To exclude erroneous sequences, only TCR cDNA sequences supported by at least two reads were retained. The tcR package was used for downstream repertoire analysis, and clonotypes were matched between fractions using CDR3 nucleotide sequence together with V segment. Antigen specificity was annotated against VDJdb with VDJmatch, allowing one amino acid substitution in CDR3. Following TCRdb reprocessing, every CDR3 protein sequence forms one entry, and DNA is not provided. TCRdb's processing, not the authors', yielded these V and J calls. Per the sample table, the count is roughly 450,000 distinct CDR3 sequences. Over 1.3% of the sample is taken by the ten largest.

The data are from a study of T cells expressing NK-cell markers (TCRdb year 2020). At the level of the whole study: TCR beta-chain repertoires were profiled in sorted CD3+CD56+NKG2C+, CD3+CD56+NKG2C- and CD3+CD56-NKG2C+ T-cell subsets from about 8 donors. Illumina HiSeq 2000/2500, MiSeq or NextSeq was used to sequence libraries as 2 x 150 bp reads. Among the eight sequenced donors, only one was HCMV-seronegative, while the other seven were HCMV-seropositive. The eight sequenced donors were randomly selected healthy volunteers, three men and five women.

From the cysteine up to the phenylalanine, the CDR3 has a length of 14 residues. No coding sequence is recorded. CDR1 DFQATT and CDR2 SNEGSKA are derived from the germline V gene (reference sequence). A commercial ELISA kit detecting HCMV-specific IgG in serum was used to determine HCMV serostatus. Peripheral blood mononuclear cells were isolated from blood by Ficoll density gradient centrifugation. Study-wide conclusions, independent of this receptor: Whether the expanded NKG2C-expressing T cell clones were specific for HCMV antigens was left unclear. Those dominant clonotypes were again the most abundant among CD3+CD56-NKG2C+ cells in a handful of donors, at about 28.3-60.1%. In 6 or 7 donors, the dominant CD3+CD56+NKG2C+ clonotypes ranked among the top 10 CD8+ clonotypes, making up about 1.0-8% of CD8+ T cells.

The specimen was blood T cells: a sorted CD56 or NKG2C T cell subset, CD4+ or CD8+ T cells, or bulk PBMC T cells (not recorded which). The receptor was derived from a woman aged 45-65 years in good health. Donor details come from another sample of the same person, matched by shared clones. The chain uses TRBV20-1 and TRBJ2-1; TCRdb's D gene call, TRBD2, goes unchecked for lack of DNA. The CDR3 protein: CSAILAGGPGEQFF.